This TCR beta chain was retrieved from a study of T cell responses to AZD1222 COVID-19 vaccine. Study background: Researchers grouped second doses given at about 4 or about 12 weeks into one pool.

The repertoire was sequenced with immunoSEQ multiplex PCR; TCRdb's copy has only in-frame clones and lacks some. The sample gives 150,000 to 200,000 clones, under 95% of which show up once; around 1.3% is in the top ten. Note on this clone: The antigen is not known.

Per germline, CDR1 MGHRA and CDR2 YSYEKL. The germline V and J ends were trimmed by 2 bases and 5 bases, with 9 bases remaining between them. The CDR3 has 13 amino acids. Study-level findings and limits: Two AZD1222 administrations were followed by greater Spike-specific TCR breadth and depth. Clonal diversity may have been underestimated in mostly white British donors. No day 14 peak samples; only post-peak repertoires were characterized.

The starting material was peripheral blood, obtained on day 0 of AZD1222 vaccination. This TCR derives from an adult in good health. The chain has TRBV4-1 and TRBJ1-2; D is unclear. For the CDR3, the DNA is TGCGCCAGCAGCCAAACGTCGGGATATGGCTACACCTTC. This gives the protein CASSQTSGYGYTF.